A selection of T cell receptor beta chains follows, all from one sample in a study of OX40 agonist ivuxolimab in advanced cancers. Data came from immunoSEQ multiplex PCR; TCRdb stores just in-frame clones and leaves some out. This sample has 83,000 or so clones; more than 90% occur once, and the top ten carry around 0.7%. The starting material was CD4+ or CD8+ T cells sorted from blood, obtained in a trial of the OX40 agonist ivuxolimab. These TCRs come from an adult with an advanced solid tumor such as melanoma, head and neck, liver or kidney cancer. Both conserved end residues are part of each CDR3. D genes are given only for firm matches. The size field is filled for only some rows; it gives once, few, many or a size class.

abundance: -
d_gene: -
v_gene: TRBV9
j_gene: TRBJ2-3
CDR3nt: TGTGCCAGCAGCGTAGAACCTCCGTCGGGAGTACGCGCAGATACGCAGTATTTT
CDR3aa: CASSVEPPSGVRADTQYF

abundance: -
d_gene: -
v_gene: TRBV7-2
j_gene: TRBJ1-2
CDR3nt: TGTGCCAGCAGCACCGACAGAAGGAACTATGGCTACACCTTC
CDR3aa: CASSTDRRNYGYTF

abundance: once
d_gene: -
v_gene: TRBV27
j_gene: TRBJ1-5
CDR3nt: TGTGCCAGCAGTTTTCGGGAAGGTCAGCCCCAGCATTTT
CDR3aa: CASSFREGQPQHF

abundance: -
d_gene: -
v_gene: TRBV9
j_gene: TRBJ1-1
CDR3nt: TGTGCCAGCAGCGTAGACTCAAGGCGAGGTGAAGCTTTCTTT
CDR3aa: CASSVDSRRGEAFF

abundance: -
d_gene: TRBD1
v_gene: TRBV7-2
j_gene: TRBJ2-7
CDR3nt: TGTGCCAGCAGCCCCGCCGGGACAGGGATCTCCTACGAGCAGTACTTC
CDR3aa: CASSPAGTGISYEQYF

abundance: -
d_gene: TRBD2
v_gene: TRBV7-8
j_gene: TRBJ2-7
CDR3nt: TGTGCCAGCAGCCAGGGACTAGCTGACCCTCGCGAGCAGTACTTC
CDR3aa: CASSQGLADPREQYF

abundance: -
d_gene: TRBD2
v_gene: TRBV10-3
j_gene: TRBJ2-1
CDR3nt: TGTGCCACCTCCGGGACTAGCGGGTACAATGAGCAGTTCTTC
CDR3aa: CATSGTSGYNEQFF

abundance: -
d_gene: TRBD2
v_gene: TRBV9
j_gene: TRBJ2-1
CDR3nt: TGTGCCAGCAGCGAGAGCGGGGACTCCTACAATGAGCAGTTCTTC
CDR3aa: CASSESGDSYNEQFF

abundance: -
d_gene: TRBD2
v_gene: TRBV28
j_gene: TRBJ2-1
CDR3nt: TGTGCCAGCAGACCTTATAGCGGGAGTAGGTACAATGAGCAGTTCTTC
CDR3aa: CASRPYSGSRYNEQFF

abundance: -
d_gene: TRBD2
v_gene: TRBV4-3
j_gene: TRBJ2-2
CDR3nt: TGCGCCAGCAGCCGGACTACTAGCGGGACGAACACCGGGGAGCTGTTTTTT
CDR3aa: CASSRTTSGTNTGELFF

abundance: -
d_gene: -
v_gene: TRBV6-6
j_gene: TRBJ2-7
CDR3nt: TGTGCCACCTCCCCCGCCAGCGGATTCTCCTACGAGCAGTACTTC
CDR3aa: CATSPASGFSYEQYF

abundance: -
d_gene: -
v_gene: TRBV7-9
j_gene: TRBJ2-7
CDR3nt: TGTGCCAGCAGCGAAGGGACAAGGAGAGGAGACGAGCAGTACTTC
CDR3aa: CASSEGTRRGDEQYF

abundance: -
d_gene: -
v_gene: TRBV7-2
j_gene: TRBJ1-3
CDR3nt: TGTGCCAGCAGCTTAGCGCGCAGCGGAAACACCATATATTTT
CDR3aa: CASSLARSGNTIYF

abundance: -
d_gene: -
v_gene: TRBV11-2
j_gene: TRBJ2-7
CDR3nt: TGTGCCAGCAGCTCCGGGAGATCCTACGAGCAGTACTTC
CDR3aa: CASSSGRSYEQYF

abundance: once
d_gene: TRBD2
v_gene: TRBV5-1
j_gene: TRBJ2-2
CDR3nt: TGCGCCAGCAGCTTGGGGGCTAGCGGATACACCGGGGAGCTGTTTTTT
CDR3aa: CASSLGASGYTGELFF

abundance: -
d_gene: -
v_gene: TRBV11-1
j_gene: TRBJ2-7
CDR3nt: TGTGCCAGCACCCACGGACCAGACGCCCGGGAGCAGTACTTC
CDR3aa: CASTHGPDAREQYF

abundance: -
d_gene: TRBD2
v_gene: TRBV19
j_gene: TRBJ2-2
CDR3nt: TGTGCCAGTAGTATTCAAACGGGAGGGCCGGGGACCGGGGAGCTGTTTTTT
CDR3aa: CASSIQTGGPGTGELFF

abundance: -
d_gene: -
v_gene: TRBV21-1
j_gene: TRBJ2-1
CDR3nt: TGTGCCAGCAGCAAAGGAGACAGGGGCGATGAGCAGTTCTTC
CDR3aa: CASSKGDRGDEQFF

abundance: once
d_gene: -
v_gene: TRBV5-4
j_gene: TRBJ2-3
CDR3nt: TGTGCCAGCAGCTCCGCCGGGGCAGATACGCAGTATTTT
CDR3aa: CASSSAGADTQYF

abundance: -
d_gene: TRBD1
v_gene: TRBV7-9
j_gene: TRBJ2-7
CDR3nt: TGTGCCAGCAGCTTAGGCCGGGACAGCTACGAGCAGTACTTC
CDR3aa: CASSLGRDSYEQYF

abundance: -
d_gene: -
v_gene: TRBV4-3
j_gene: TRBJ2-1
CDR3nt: TGCGCCAGCAGCCAATCCCTTCCACGGGGGAATGAGCAGTTCTTC
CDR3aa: CASSQSLPRGNEQFF

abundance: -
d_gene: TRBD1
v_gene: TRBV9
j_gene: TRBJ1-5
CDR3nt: TGTGCCAGCAGCGCCCAGGGGGCAAGTCAGCCCCAGCATTTT
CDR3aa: CASSAQGASQPQHF

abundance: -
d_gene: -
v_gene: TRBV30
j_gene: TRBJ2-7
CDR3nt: TGTGCCTGGAGTGGGGCGCCTACCTCCTACGAGCAGTACTTC
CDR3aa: CAWSGAPTSYEQYF

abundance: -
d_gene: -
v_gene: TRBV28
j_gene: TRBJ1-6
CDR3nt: TGTGCCAGCAGTTCCGGGATCTCCTATTCACCCCTCCACTTT
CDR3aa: CASSSGISYSPLHF

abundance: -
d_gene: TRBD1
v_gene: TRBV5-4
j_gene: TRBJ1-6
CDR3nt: TGTGCCAGCAGCTCGGACAGGGGGAAAGGTTCACCCCTCCACTTT
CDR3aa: CASSSDRGKGSPLHF

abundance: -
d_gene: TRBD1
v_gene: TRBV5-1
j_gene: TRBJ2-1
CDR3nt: TGCGCCAGCAGCTGGACAGGAAACAATGAGCAGTTCTTC
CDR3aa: CASSWTGNNEQFF

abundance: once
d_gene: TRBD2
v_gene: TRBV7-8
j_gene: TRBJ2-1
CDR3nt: TGTGCCAGCAGCTTTAGGCGGGAGGGCCTGTACAATGAGCAGTTCTTC
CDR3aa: CASSFRREGLYNEQFF

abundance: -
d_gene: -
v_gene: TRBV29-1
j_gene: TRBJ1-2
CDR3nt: TGCAGCGTTTGGGAACCGGGCGAGGGCTATGGCTACACCTTC
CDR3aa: CSVWEPGEGYGYTF

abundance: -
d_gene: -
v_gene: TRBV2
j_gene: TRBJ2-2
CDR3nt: TGTGCCAGCAGTCGACTAGTTACGAACACCGGGGAGCTGTTTTTT
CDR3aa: CASSRLVTNTGELFF

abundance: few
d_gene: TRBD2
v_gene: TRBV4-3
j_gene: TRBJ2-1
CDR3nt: TGCGCCAGCAGCCCTAGGGACGGGAGGAATGAGCAGTTCTTC
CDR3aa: CASSPRDGRNEQFF

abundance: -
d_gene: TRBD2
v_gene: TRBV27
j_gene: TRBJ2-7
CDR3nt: TGTGCCAGCAGTTCTTCAGCGGGAGGCTACGAGCAGTACTTC
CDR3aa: CASSSSAGGYEQYF